These T cell receptor beta chains were read from a single sample in a study of T cell repertoires in ileal Crohn's disease. Assay: immunoSEQ multiplex PCR; the TCRdb copy retains only in-frame clones and omits some. The table records some 16,000 clones, approximately 70% of them present only once. Input material: ileal tissue. These receptors were taken from an adult with Crohn's disease. CDR3s include the opening cysteine and the closing phenylalanine or tryptophan. Each record gives: CDR3 DNA, CDR3 protein, V gene, clone size, D gene, J gene. The D gene is left open where the match is weak. Some rows have no size entry. The others give once, few or many, or a class for an expanded clone.

DNA: TGTGCCAGCAGTGCTAAGGGGACAGGACTCTCTGGAAACACCATATATTTT
CDR3: CASSAKGTGLSGNTIYF
V: TRBV6-1
size: NA
D: TRBD1
J: TRBJ1-3

DNA: TGTGCCAGTAGTGGCCGCCACGAGCAGTACTTC
CDR3: CASSGRHEQYF
V: TRBV19
size: NA
D: NA
J: TRBJ2-7

DNA: TGTGCCAGCAGTACTAGCGCTGGGGCCAACGTCCTGACTTTC
CDR3: CASSTSAGANVLTF
V: TRBV6-1
size: NA
D: TRBD2
J: TRBJ2-6

DNA: TGTGCCAGCAGTGGATCGGGTTTCGACTACGAGCAGTACTTC
CDR3: CASSGSGFDYEQYF
V: TRBV6-1
size: NA
D: NA
J: TRBJ2-7

DNA: TGTGCCAGCAGTTGGGGACAGGACCTCACTGAAGCTTTCTTT
CDR3: CASSWGQDLTEAFF
V: TRBV28
size: NA
D: TRBD1
J: TRBJ1-1

DNA: TGCGCCAGCAGCTTGGATCCTAGCGGGAGGGCCAGGCTGTCGAGAGATACGCAGTATTTT
CDR3: CASSLDPSGRARLSRDTQYF
V: TRBV5-1
size: NA
D: TRBD2
J: TRBJ2-3

DNA: TGTGCCAGCAGCGAATCCGGGACAGGGGTCCTCTCTGGCTACACCTTC
CDR3: CASSESGTGVLSGYTF
V: TRBV7-9
size: few
D: TRBD1
J: TRBJ1-2

DNA: TGTGCCAGCAGCCAAGAAGGGACAGGATTTTATAATTCACCCCTCCACTTT
CDR3: CASSQEGTGFYNSPLHF
V: TRBV14
size: few
D: TRBD1
J: TRBJ1-6

DNA: TGTGCCAGCAGGGGGGATAGCGGCCAAGAGACCCAGTACTTC
CDR3: CASRGDSGQETQYF
V: TRBV2
size: NA
D: NA
J: TRBJ2-5

DNA: TGTGCCTGGAGTGTATCATTTTCAGGGAGGCACTATGGCTACACCTTC
CDR3: CAWSVSFSGRHYGYTF
V: TRBV30
size: few
D: NA
J: TRBJ1-2

DNA: TGTGCCAGCAGCCCCTCGGGAGGGGGAATAGAGACCCAGTACTTC
CDR3: CASSPSGGGIETQYF
V: TRBV11-2
size: NA
D: TRBD2
J: TRBJ2-5

DNA: TGTGCCAGCAGCGCAGATGCCCGGGGAGTGTGGAACGAGCAGTACTTC
CDR3: CASSADARGVWNEQYF
V: TRBV9
size: NA
D: NA
J: TRBJ2-7

DNA: TGTGCCAGCCGGGCGGACTGGGATTTAGGCGAGCAGTACTTC
CDR3: CASRADWDLGEQYF
V: TRBV6-1
size: NA
D: NA
J: TRBJ2-7

DNA: TGCGCCAGCAGCCTCCTTGCGGGAGACCATGGCTACACCTTC
CDR3: CASSLLAGDHGYTF
V: TRBV4-3
size: NA
D: NA
J: TRBJ1-2

DNA: TGTGCCACCAGCTCCTCTGACAGGGCAGGTGGCTACACCTTC
CDR3: CATSSSDRAGGYTF
V: TRBV15
size: NA
D: TRBD1
J: TRBJ1-2

DNA: TGTGCCAGCAGGCCCCTGAGGGATACGCAGTATTTT
CDR3: CASRPLRDTQYF
V: TRBV6-5
size: NA
D: NA
J: TRBJ2-3

DNA: TGTGCCAGTAGGGGGACTGGCGGGGATACGCAGTATTTT
CDR3: CASRGTGGDTQYF
V: TRBV19
size: NA
D: NA
J: TRBJ2-3

DNA: TGTGCCAGCAGCTTTTTTAAAGTGGGGCCCGGGACTGAAGCTTTCTTT
CDR3: CASSFFKVGPGTEAFF
V: TRBV7-2
size: NA
D: NA
J: TRBJ1-1

DNA: TGCGCCAGCAGCCGACTAGCGGGAGCGTGGGATGAGCAGTTCTTC
CDR3: CASSRLAGAWDEQFF
V: TRBV5-1
size: NA
D: TRBD2
J: TRBJ2-1